A selection of T cell receptor beta chains follows, all from one sample in a study of shared clonotypes between healthy human individuals. Repertoires were generated with immunoSEQ multiplex PCR, while TCRdb's copy carries only in-frame clones and drops some. The data hold about 2.4 million clones, with approximately 93% observed a single time. Sequencing was carried out using naive CD4+ T cells from PBMCs. Every receptor here comes from a man younger than 30 in good health. Some clones in this sample may be carry-over from other donors' samples. CDR3s include the opening cysteine and the closing phenylalanine or tryptophan. A D gene is named only where the DNA matches it firmly. Clone size is not always given. Where it is, it says once, few, many or a class for expanded clones.

J	D	V	size	CDR3	DNA
TRBJ1-1	TRBD1	TRBV6-5	.	CASSQQGTEAFF	TGTGCCAGCAGCCAACAGGGGACTGAAGCTTTCTTT
TRBJ2-6	.	TRBV2	.	CASTALRSSGANVLTF	TGTGCCAGCACCGCCCTGCGAAGCTCTGGGGCCAACGTCCTGACTTTC
TRBJ2-1	TRBD2	TRBV5-1	.	CASSLGTSGYNEQFF	TGCGCCAGCAGCTTGGGGACTAGCGGTTACAATGAGCAGTTCTTC
TRBJ2-1	.	TRBV19	.	CASSISPTVHEQFF	TGTGCCAGTAGTATAAGCCCGACAGTACATGAGCAGTTCTTC
TRBJ1-5	.	TRBV19	.	CASSRRGVGNQPQHF	TGTGCCAGTAGCCGGAGAGGGGTTGGCAATCAGCCCCAGCATTTT
TRBJ2-7	.	TRBV4-1	.	CASSPGNRKGAYEQYF	TGCGCCAGCAGCCCCGGTAACCGGAAGGGGGCCTACGAGCAGTACTTC
TRBJ2-3	.	TRBV28	.	CASSPGSTDTQYF	TGTGCCAGCAGTCCCGGCAGCACAGATACGCAGTATTTT
TRBJ2-5	.	TRBV5-1	.	CASSPLGVVDAETQYF	TGCGCCAGCAGCCCACTCGGAGTGGTGGACGCAGAGACCCAGTACTTC
TRBJ1-1	.	TRBV5-4	.	CASSLRDLETEAFF	TGTGCCAGCAGCTTGAGGGATCTTGAAACTGAAGCTTTCTTT
TRBJ2-5	.	TRBV9	once	CASSFGTYPQETQYF	TGTGCCAGCAGCTTTGGCACCTACCCTCAAGAGACCCAGTACTTC
TRBJ1-1	.	TRBV18	.	CASSPDRQTEAFF	TGTGCCAGCTCACCTGACAGACAAACTGAAGCTTTCTTT
TRBJ2-3	TRBD2	TRBV11-1	.	CASSFHSGSFTDTQYF	TGTGCCAGCAGCTTTCACAGCGGGAGTTTCACAGATACGCAGTATTTT
TRBJ2-6	.	TRBV19	.	CASSINRPASGANVLTF	TGTGCCAGTAGTATAAACAGGCCAGCCTCTGGGGCCAACGTCCTGACTTTC
TRBJ1-2	.	TRBV28	.	CATRFGRRVYGYTF	TGTGCCACCCGTTTTGGCAGGAGGGTCTATGGCTACACCTTC
TRBJ2-5	.	TRBV28	.	CASSFDARQETQYF	TGTGCCAGCAGTTTCGACGCCAGACAAGAGACCCAGTACTTC
TRBJ1-3	.	TRBV19	.	CASSIIGNTIYF	TGTGCCAGTAGTATTATTGGAAACACCATATATTTT
TRBJ2-1	.	TRBV6-1	.	CASTRDSYNEQFF	TGTGCCAGCACGAGAGACTCCTACAATGAGCAGTTCTTC
TRBJ2-5	.	TRBV28	.	CATNKHGGETQYF	TGTGCCACCAATAAACACGGTGGGGAGACCCAGTACTTC
TRBJ2-3	TRBD2	TRBV5-1	once	CASSFSGGADTQYF	TGCGCCAGCAGCTTCTCCGGGGGGGCAGATACGCAGTATTTT
TRBJ2-1	.	TRBV6-1	.	CASSEASAGYGRREQFF	TGTGCCAGCAGTGAAGCCTCTGCAGGGTATGGGCGCAGAGAGCAGTTCTTC
TRBJ1-2	.	TRBV19	.	CATKKTEYSYGYTF	TGTGCCACTAAAAAGACTGAATACAGCTATGGCTACACCTTC
TRBJ2-1	.	TRBV19	once	CASSIGGTYNEQFF	TGTGCCAGTAGTATTGGGGGAACGTACAATGAGCAGTTCTTC
TRBJ2-6	.	TRBV15	once	CATSRGGGPAGANVLTF	TGTGCCACCAGCAGAGGTGGGGGGCCGGCTGGGGCCAACGTCCTGACTTTC
TRBJ2-1	.	TRBV7-3	.	CASSLTGLGGEQFF	TGTGCCAGCAGCTTAACGGGACTAGGGGGCGAGCAGTTCTTC
TRBJ2-1	.	TRBV5-1	.	CASSLPDYYNEQFF	TGCGCCAGCAGCCTGCCAGATTACTACAATGAGCAGTTCTTC
TRBJ2-6	.	TRBV28	.	CASSLTGPSGANVLTF	TGTGCCAGCAGTTTAACTGGCCCCTCTGGGGCCAACGTCCTGACTTTC
TRBJ1-4	.	TRBV18	once	CASSPFDGATNEKLFF	TGTGCCAGCTCACCTTTCGACGGAGCAACTAATGAAAAACTGTTTTTT
TRBJ1-1	.	TRBV6-1	.	CASRDLTGNTEAFF	TGTGCCAGCAGAGACTTGACAGGGAACACTGAAGCTTTCTTT
TRBJ1-6	.	TRBV6-1	.	CASRRGEKGSPLHF	TGTGCCAGCAGGCGAGGGGAAAAGGGATCACCCCTCCACTTT
TRBJ2-2	.	TRBV6-1	.	CASSELWGSRGSTGELFF	TGTGCCAGCAGTGAACTTTGGGGTTCCCGGGGAAGCACCGGGGAGCTGTTTTTT
TRBJ2-5	.	TRBV29-1	.	CSAGTGSETQYF	TGCAGCGCCGGAACAGGGTCAGAGACCCAGTACTTC
TRBJ1-5	.	TRBV4-1	.	CASSENWGNQPQHF	TGCGCCAGCAGCGAGAACTGGGGGAATCAGCCCCAGCATTTT
TRBJ2-7	TRBD1	TRBV5-6	.	CASSLGQGRGEQYF	TGTGCCAGCAGCTTAGGACAGGGACGGGGCGAGCAGTACTTC
TRBJ2-4	.	TRBV10-3	once	CAISETHERRGRGGIQYF	TGTGCCATCAGTGAGACCCACGAACGCAGGGGTAGGGGAGGCATTCAGTACTTC
TRBJ1-4	TRBD1	TRBV7-8	.	CASSRTGPANEKLFF	TGTGCCAGCAGCCGGACAGGGCCGGCTAATGAAAAACTGTTTTTT
TRBJ2-1	TRBD1	TRBV9	.	CASSVEGHRGWNEQFF	TGTGCCAGCAGCGTAGAAGGGCACAGGGGTTGGAATGAGCAGTTCTTC
TRBJ2-7	.	TRBV7-9	.	CASSVTRVNEQYF	TGTGCCAGCAGCGTTACCAGGGTCAACGAGCAGTACTTC
TRBJ1-5	TRBD1	TRBV28	once	CASSRGTGGNQPQHF	TGTGCCAGCAGTCGCGGGACAGGGGGTAATCAGCCCCAGCATTTT
TRBJ2-5	.	TRBV19	.	CASSLGPMRSGETQYF	TGTGCCAGTAGTCTAGGCCCCATGCGGTCCGGGGAGACCCAGTACTTC
TRBJ1-1	TRBD1	TRBV6-6	.	CASSQRQGNTEAFF	TGTGCCAGCAGTCAGAGACAGGGGAACACTGAAGCTTTCTTT
TRBJ2-2	TRBD2	TRBV6-5	.	CASSYRLAGATGELFF	TGTGCCAGCAGTTACCGACTAGCGGGAGCAACCGGGGAGCTGTTTTTT